These T cell receptor beta chains were read from a single sample in a study of OX40 agonist ivuxolimab in advanced cancers. The table came from immunoSEQ multiplex PCR; TCRdb's copy has only in-frame clones and leaves some out. The sample shows around 110,000 clones, just under 95% of them seen only once. Material: CD4+ or CD8+ T cells sorted from blood, obtained in a trial of the OX40 agonist ivuxolimab. The receptors stem from an adult with an advanced solid tumor such as melanoma, head and neck, liver or kidney cancer. The CDR3 runs from the conserved cysteine through the conserved F or W. The D gene is left open where the match is weak. A row's size may be missing; if present it is once, few, many or a size class.

NA	TRBV18	NA	TRBJ2-1	CASSPRQRSGNEQFF	TGTGCCAGCTCACCACGTCAGCGTTCAGGAAATGAGCAGTTCTTC
TRBD1	TRBV5-1	NA	TRBJ1-2	CASSLGTGVVNGYTF	TGCGCCAGCAGCTTGGGGACAGGGGTCGTAAATGGCTACACCTTC
TRBD1	TRBV7-2	NA	TRBJ2-7	CASSRRQGYNEQYF	TGTGCCAGCAGCAGAAGACAGGGTTACAACGAGCAGTACTTC
NA	TRBV6-1	NA	TRBJ2-2	CASSEVVRGGELFF	TGTGCCAGCAGTGAAGTTGTCCGAGGCGGGGAGCTGTTTTTT
NA	TRBV18	once	TRBJ1-1	CASSVQGDTEAFF	TGTGCCAGCTCAGTTCAGGGTGACACTGAAGCTTTCTTT
NA	TRBV18	NA	TRBJ2-7	CASSPSGDEQYF	TGTGCCAGCTCACCGTCTGGGGACGAGCAGTACTTC
NA	TRBV9	NA	TRBJ2-3	CASSVVTGLGAGTDTQYF	TGTGCCAGCAGCGTAGTCACCGGCTTAGGGGCCGGCACAGATACGCAGTATTTT
TRBD2	TRBV7-9	NA	TRBJ2-3	CASSFPGGVRDTQYF	TGTGCCAGCAGCTTTCCGGGAGGGGTTAGGGATACGCAGTATTTT
NA	TRBV7-2	NA	TRBJ2-7	CASSLVLTDYEQYF	TGTGCCAGCAGCTTAGTGTTGACAGATTACGAGCAGTACTTC
TRBD1	TRBV19	NA	TRBJ2-2	CASSYRGSGTGELFF	TGTGCCAGTAGTTACAGGGGAAGTGGGACCGGGGAGCTGTTTTTT
TRBD1	TRBV7-9	NA	TRBJ1-2	CASSLRSGRGLSRGYTF	TGTGCCAGCAGCTTAAGGTCGGGCAGGGGGCTAAGTCGTGGCTACACCTTC
NA	TRBV2	few	TRBJ2-1	CASSEFEEQFF	TGTGCCAGCAGTGAGTTTGAGGAGCAGTTCTTC
TRBD1	TRBV6-5	NA	TRBJ1-1	CASSRDRLGTEAFF	TGTGCCAGCAGCCGGGACAGACTAGGGACTGAAGCTTTCTTT
NA	TRBV5-5	NA	TRBJ2-5	CASSLITRGETQYF	TGTGCCAGCAGCTTGATCACCCGGGGAGAGACCCAGTACTTC
NA	TRBV6-6	NA	TRBJ1-5	CASSSTRGFLSQPQHF	TGTGCCAGCAGTTCCACCCGGGGGTTTTTGAGTCAGCCCCAGCATTTT
TRBD2	TRBV9	once	TRBJ2-1	CASSVGVAGRGNEQFF	TGTGCCAGCAGCGTAGGTGTGGCAGGGAGGGGCAATGAGCAGTTCTTC
NA	TRBV9	NA	TRBJ2-2	CASSVVATGELFF	TGTGCCAGCAGCGTAGTGGCCACCGGGGAGCTGTTTTTT
TRBD1	TRBV6-5	NA	TRBJ2-7	CASKLTGTYEQYF	TGTGCCAGCAAACTGACAGGGACCTACGAGCAGTACTTC
NA	TRBV19	NA	TRBJ1-3	CASSSGYSGNTIYF	TGTGCCAGTAGTTCTGGGTACTCTGGAAACACCATATATTTT
NA	TRBV18	NA	TRBJ1-1	CASSLRQEKSEAFF	TGTGCCAGCTCACTGAGACAGGAGAAGTCTGAAGCTTTCTTT
NA	TRBV6-6	NA	TRBJ1-1	CASRGPGGNTEAFF	TGTGCCAGCAGGGGCCCTGGAGGGAACACTGAAGCTTTCTTT
NA	TRBV19	NA	TRBJ1-6	CASSMLGNSPLHF	TGTGCCAGTAGTATGCTGGGTAATTCACCCCTCCACTTT
NA	TRBV11-3	NA	TRBJ2-3	CASSLDTHTDTQYF	TGTGCCAGCAGCTTAGATACCCACACAGATACGCAGTATTTT
TRBD2	TRBV9	once	TRBJ2-5	CASSVGGLAGTQETQYF	TGTGCCAGCAGCGTAGGAGGACTAGCGGGGACCCAAGAGACCCAGTACTTC
NA	TRBV7-8	NA	TRBJ1-2	CASSLEWGQVYGYTF	TGTGCCAGCAGCTTAGAATGGGGGCAGGTCTATGGCTACACCTTC
TRBD1	TRBV19	NA	TRBJ1-1	CATQRGGLNTEAFF	TGTGCCACTCAAAGAGGGGGCCTTAACACTGAAGCTTTCTTT
TRBD2	TRBV5-1	NA	TRBJ2-2	CASRPAGADTGELFF	TGCGCCAGCAGGCCAGCGGGAGCGGACACCGGGGAGCTGTTTTTT
TRBD1	TRBV19	NA	TRBJ1-3	CASSTRLGQGGYSGNTIYF	TGTGCCAGTAGTACACGACTCGGACAGGGCGGATACTCTGGAAACACCATATATTTT
NA	TRBV5-1	NA	TRBJ2-2	CASSLWGEPNTGELFF	TGCGCCAGCAGCTTGTGGGGGGAGCCGAACACCGGGGAGCTGTTTTTT
NA	TRBV5-1	once	TRBJ2-3	CASSQDSQMSDTQYF	TGCGCCAGCAGTCAGGATAGTCAGATGTCAGATACGCAGTATTTT
NA	TRBV11-3	NA	TRBJ2-1	CASSLERASGEQFF	TGTGCCAGCAGCTTAGAGAGGGCGTCGGGTGAGCAGTTCTTC
NA	TRBV28	NA	TRBJ1-2	CASSLRDTFFYGYTF	TGTGCCAGCAGTTTACGAGACACCTTTTTTTATGGCTACACCTTC
TRBD2	TRBV9	NA	TRBJ2-2	CASSVPSGGFANTGELFF	TGTGCCAGCAGCGTTCCTAGCGGGGGGTTCGCGAACACCGGGGAGCTGTTTTTT
NA	TRBV27	once	TRBJ1-1	CASSPGWSTEAFF	TGTGCCAGCAGTCCGGGGTGGAGCACTGAAGCTTTCTTT
NA	TRBV2	NA	TRBJ1-5	CASSTQGIRNQPQHF	TGTGCCAGCAGTACCCAGGGGATCAGGAATCAGCCCCAGCATTTT
TRBD2	TRBV30	NA	TRBJ2-5	CAWSEGGLATETQYF	TGTGCCTGGAGCGAAGGGGGACTAGCAACGGAGACCCAGTACTTC
NA	TRBV7-2	NA	TRBJ2-5	CASSPPTEETQYF	TGTGCCAGCAGCCCCCCGACAGAAGAGACCCAGTACTTC
NA	TRBV4-1	few	TRBJ1-2	CASSRSGSGNYGYTF	TGCGCCAGCAGCCGGTCCGGGTCCGGGAACTATGGCTACACCTTC
NA	TRBV7-9	NA	TRBJ2-7	CASSLGGFGAHEQYF	TGTGCCAGCAGCTTAGGAGGTTTTGGGGCCCACGAGCAGTACTTC
TRBD2	TRBV19	NA	TRBJ2-1	CASSIGTGLGYNEQFF	TGTGCCAGTAGTATAGGTACGGGACTAGGGTACAATGAGCAGTTCTTC
NA	TRBV28	NA	TRBJ1-2	CASNEEGRVSGYTF	TGTGCCAGCAACGAGGAGGGGCGAGTTAGTGGCTACACCTTC
NA	TRBV7-9	NA	TRBJ2-6	CASSLNSGANVLTF	TGTGCCAGCAGCTTAAATTCTGGGGCCAACGTCCTGACTTTC
NA	TRBV7-9	NA	TRBJ2-2	CASSLATGDSPGELFF	TGTGCCAGCAGCTTGGCAACAGGGGACTCTCCTGGGGAGCTGTTTTTT
NA	TRBV19	NA	TRBJ1-6	CASSIAGTNSPLHF	TGTGCCAGTAGTATAGCCGGGACGAATTCACCCCTCCACTTT
NA	TRBV5-4	NA	TRBJ2-7	CASSLENTKTYEQYF	TGTGCCAGCAGCTTGGAAAACACAAAGACCTACGAGCAGTACTTC
NA	TRBV19	NA	TRBJ2-7	CASSTRDQPHYEQYF	TGTGCCAGTAGTACTAGGGACCAACCACACTACGAGCAGTACTTC
NA	TRBV18	NA	TRBJ1-4	CASSPQASGTTNEKLFF	TGTGCCAGCTCTCCCCAGGCTTCGGGGACAACTAATGAAAAACTGTTTTTT
TRBD2	TRBV18	NA	TRBJ2-5	CASSRTSSGETQYF	TGTGCCAGCTCACGGACTAGCTCCGGGGAGACCCAGTACTTC
TRBD1	TRBV19	NA	TRBJ2-7	CASSIDRDRGSSYEQYF	TGTGCCAGTAGTATAGATCGGGACAGGGGTTCATCCTACGAGCAGTACTTC
TRBD1	TRBV6-5	once	TRBJ2-1	CASSRTGTGDNEQFF	TGTGCCAGCAGCCGCACCGGGACAGGGGACAATGAGCAGTTCTTC
NA	TRBV4-2	NA	TRBJ1-2	CASSQDQGGYGYTF	TGTGCCAGCAGCCAAGATCAGGGAGGGTATGGCTACACCTTC
TRBD1	TRBV2	NA	TRBJ1-2	CASRGTGQTGYTF	TGTGCCAGCAGGGGGACAGGACAGACTGGCTACACCTTC
TRBD1	TRBV10-3	NA	TRBJ1-5	CAISRDRADSNQPQHF	TGTGCCATCAGCAGGGACAGGGCGGATAGCAATCAGCCCCAGCATTTT